The T cell receptor beta chain under discussion was sequenced for a study of OX40 agonist ivuxolimab in advanced cancers. Study-level findings and limits: Researchers report that CD8+ T cells had, on average, more expanded clones than CD4+.

The protocol was immunoSEQ multiplex PCR, while the TCRdb copy is restricted to in-frame clones and leaves out a portion. The sample consists of approximately 45,000 clones, 75% to 85% of them appearing once. The length of the CDR3 is 17 residues. Germline CDR1 is LNHNV and CDR2 is YYDKDF (reference sequence). V shed 0 bases and J shed 7 bases, with 19 bases lying between them. Note on this clone: The antigen is unknown.

The sequencing here drew on CD4+ or CD8+ T cells sorted from blood, taken in a trial of the OX40 agonist ivuxolimab. The TCR sequence derives from an adult with an advanced solid tumor such as melanoma, head and neck, liver or kidney cancer. The chain is built from TRBV15 and TRBJ2-1; D is possibly TRBD2 (7 bases). The CDR3 here is CATSREDGGGLWNEQFF. The CDR3, as DNA: TGTGCCACCAGCAGAGAGGACGGCGGGGGCTTGTGGAATGAGCAGTTCTTC.